Listed below are T cell receptor beta chains from one sample, sequenced in a study of blood T cell repertoires in COVID-19. Only in-frame clones appear in the TCRdb table, and some are missing; sequencing was by immunoSEQ multiplex PCR. The table records under 150,000 clones, over 65% of them present only once. Sequencing was performed on peripheral blood. These receptors were collected from a woman older than 75 with active or convalescent COVID-19. The CDR3 runs from the conserved cysteine through the conserved F or W. Each record gives: V gene, J gene, clone size, D gene, CDR3 length, CDR3 protein, CDR3 DNA. A D gene is named only where the DNA matches it firmly. Size is omitted from some rows. Given values are once, few, many or a class for expanded clones.

v_call: TRBV27; j_call: TRBJ1-5; clone_size: NA; d_call: TRBD1; cdr3_length: 16; cdr3_aa: CASSPGRGRYNQPQHF; cdr3_nt: TGTGCCAGCAGCCCCGGCAGGGGGCGATACAATCAGCCCCAGCATTTT
v_call: TRBV10-2; j_call: TRBJ2-5; clone_size: NA; d_call: NA; cdr3_length: 14; cdr3_aa: CASTMSAPGKSQYF; cdr3_nt: TGCGCCAGTACTATGTCAGCGCCGGGAAAATCCCAGTACTTC
v_call: TRBV2; j_call: TRBJ1-5; clone_size: few; d_call: TRBD1; cdr3_length: 16; cdr3_aa: CASKGSAGQGYQPQHF; cdr3_nt: TGTGCCAGCAAGGGTAGCGCGGGACAGGGATATCAGCCCCAGCATTTT
v_call: TRBV7-9; j_call: TRBJ1-2; clone_size: NA; d_call: NA; cdr3_length: 13; cdr3_aa: CASSFLSLDGYTF; cdr3_nt: TGTGCCAGCAGCTTTCTATCCCTTGATGGCTACACCTTC
v_call: TRBV18; j_call: TRBJ2-7; clone_size: once; d_call: TRBD2; cdr3_length: 17; cdr3_aa: CASSPLVPSGGTYEQYF; cdr3_nt: TGTGCCAGCTCACCATTGGTTCCTAGCGGGGGGACCTACGAGCAGTACTTC
v_call: TRBV3-1/TRBV3-2; j_call: TRBJ2-1; clone_size: NA; d_call: TRBD1; cdr3_length: 16; cdr3_aa: CASSLGTGGSYNEQFF; cdr3_nt: TGTGCCAGCAGCCTGGGGACAGGCGGGTCCTACAATGAGCAGTTCTTC
v_call: TRBV11-2; j_call: TRBJ2-1; clone_size: NA; d_call: NA; cdr3_length: 14; cdr3_aa: CASSLEGTYNEQFF; cdr3_nt: TGTGCCAGCAGCTTAGAAGGGACATACAATGAGCAGTTCTTC
v_call: TRBV10-3; j_call: TRBJ2-7; clone_size: once; d_call: TRBD1; cdr3_length: 17; cdr3_aa: CAISERLSDRGSYEQYF; cdr3_nt: TGTGCCATCAGTGAGCGGCTTTCGGACAGGGGCTCCTACGAGCAGTACTTC
v_call: TRBV7-9; j_call: TRBJ2-3; clone_size: NA; d_call: TRBD2; cdr3_length: 17; cdr3_aa: CASSPPLRRGGGDTQYF; cdr3_nt: TGTGCCAGCAGCCCGCCGCTGAGGCGGGGGGGAGGAGATACGCAGTATTTT
v_call: TRBV19; j_call: TRBJ1-5; clone_size: NA; d_call: NA; cdr3_length: 15; cdr3_aa: CASSIGGYSNQPQHF; cdr3_nt: TGTGCCAGTAGTATAGGCGGATATAGCAATCAGCCCCAGCATTTT
v_call: TRBV6-1; j_call: TRBJ1-6; clone_size: NA; d_call: NA; cdr3_length: 13; cdr3_aa: CASSDRRNSPLHF; cdr3_nt: TGTGCCAGCAGTGATCGGCGGAATTCACCCCTCCACTTT
v_call: TRBV28; j_call: TRBJ1-1; clone_size: NA; d_call: NA; cdr3_length: 12; cdr3_aa: CASKRANTEAFF; cdr3_nt: TGTGCCAGCAAGAGGGCGAACACTGAAGCTTTCTTT
v_call: TRBV27; j_call: TRBJ1-5; clone_size: NA; d_call: NA; cdr3_length: 15; cdr3_aa: CASSTTGSSNQPQHF; cdr3_nt: TGTGCCAGCAGTACTACAGGGTCTAGCAATCAGCCCCAGCATTTT
v_call: TRBV15; j_call: TRBJ1-5; clone_size: NA; d_call: NA; cdr3_length: 14; cdr3_aa: CATSRRQITQPQHF; cdr3_nt: TGTGCCACCAGCAGACGACAGATTACTCAGCCCCAGCATTTT
v_call: TRBV5-6; j_call: TRBJ2-1; clone_size: NA; d_call: TRBD1; cdr3_length: 16; cdr3_aa: CASSSVQGDRGNEQFF; cdr3_nt: TGTGCCAGCAGCTCGGTCCAGGGAGACAGGGGCAATGAGCAGTTCTTC
v_call: TRBV15; j_call: TRBJ1-1; clone_size: NA; d_call: NA; cdr3_length: 12; cdr3_aa: CATSRVDLEAFF; cdr3_nt: TGTGCCACCAGCAGAGTTGACTTAGAAGCTTTCTTT
v_call: TRBV29-1; j_call: TRBJ1-2; clone_size: NA; d_call: TRBD1; cdr3_length: 15; cdr3_aa: CSVSIPGQGDYGYTF; cdr3_nt: TGCAGCGTTTCTATTCCCGGACAGGGCGACTATGGCTACACCTTC
v_call: TRBV20-1; j_call: TRBJ1-2; clone_size: once; d_call: NA; cdr3_length: 10; cdr3_aa: CSASRGGYTF; cdr3_nt: TGCAGTGCTAGCCGGGGAGGCTACACCTTC
v_call: TRBV4-3; j_call: TRBJ2-3; clone_size: NA; d_call: TRBD1; cdr3_length: 17; cdr3_aa: CASSHNRGVTVTDTQYF; cdr3_nt: TGCGCCAGCAGCCATAACAGGGGGGTGACTGTCACAGATACGCAGTATTTT
v_call: TRBV7-9; j_call: TRBJ1-6; clone_size: NA; d_call: NA; cdr3_length: 14; cdr3_aa: CASSLGPGNSPLHF; cdr3_nt: TGTGCCAGCAGCTTAGGGCCGGGAAATTCACCCCTCCACTTT
v_call: TRBV29-1; j_call: TRBJ2-5; clone_size: few; d_call: NA; cdr3_length: 15; cdr3_aa: CSVSLATGSQETQYF; cdr3_nt: TGCAGCGTTTCGCTCGCGACCGGGAGCCAAGAGACCCAGTACTTC
v_call: TRBV7-8; j_call: TRBJ2-7; clone_size: NA; d_call: TRBD2; cdr3_length: 17; cdr3_aa: CASSSRTSGGTIYEQYF; cdr3_nt: TGTGCCAGCAGCTCACGGACTAGCGGGGGGACAATTTACGAGCAGTACTTC
v_call: TRBV7-9; j_call: TRBJ2-2; clone_size: once; d_call: TRBD2; cdr3_length: 16; cdr3_aa: CASSLSGGTNTGELFF; cdr3_nt: TGTGCCAGCAGCTTATCGGGAGGGACTAACACCGGGGAGCTGTTTTTT
v_call: TRBV10-3; j_call: TRBJ1-2; clone_size: NA; d_call: TRBD1; cdr3_length: 16; cdr3_aa: CAISDPTGRFGYGYTF; cdr3_nt: TGTGCCATCAGTGATCCGACAGGGAGGTTTGGTTATGGCTACACCTTC
v_call: TRBV3-1/TRBV3-2; j_call: TRBJ1-5; clone_size: few; d_call: NA; cdr3_length: 17; cdr3_aa: CASSQDLRSVPNQPQHF; cdr3_nt: TGTGCCAGCAGCCAAGATCTTCGGAGCGTCCCGAATCAGCCCCAGCATTTT
v_call: TRBV5-4; j_call: TRBJ2-6; clone_size: NA; d_call: NA; cdr3_length: 15; cdr3_aa: CASSAPGSGANVLTF; cdr3_nt: TGTGCCAGCAGCGCCCCAGGTTCGGGGGCCAACGTCCTGACTTTC
v_call: TRBV5-1; j_call: TRBJ1-2; clone_size: NA; d_call: TRBD1; cdr3_length: 13; cdr3_aa: CASTPTGSYGYTF; cdr3_nt: TGCGCCAGCACCCCGACAGGGAGTTATGGCTACACCTTC
v_call: TRBV28; j_call: TRBJ1-4; clone_size: NA; d_call: NA; cdr3_length: 15; cdr3_aa: CASSLSQGANEKLFF; cdr3_nt: TGTGCCAGCAGTTTATCCCAAGGGGCTAATGAAAAACTGTTTTTT
v_call: TRBV7-9; j_call: TRBJ2-2; clone_size: NA; d_call: NA; cdr3_length: 13; cdr3_aa: CASSLGLAGELFF; cdr3_nt: TGTGCCAGCAGCTTAGGGCTAGCCGGGGAGCTGTTTTTT
v_call: TRBV28; j_call: TRBJ2-2; clone_size: NA; d_call: NA; cdr3_length: 14; cdr3_aa: CASTPGMNTGELFF; cdr3_nt: TGTGCCAGCACCCCGGGTATGAACACCGGGGAGCTGTTTTTT
v_call: TRBV10-2; j_call: TRBJ1-2; clone_size: NA; d_call: TRBD1; cdr3_length: 15; cdr3_aa: CASNAGQGANYGYTF; cdr3_nt: TGCGCCAGCAACGCGGGACAGGGGGCCAACTATGGCTACACCTTC
v_call: TRBV3-1/TRBV3-2; j_call: TRBJ1-5; clone_size: NA; d_call: NA; cdr3_length: 14; cdr3_aa: CASSQSPNNQPQHF; cdr3_nt: TGTGCCAGCAGCCAATCCCCAAACAATCAGCCCCAGCATTTT
v_call: TRBV28; j_call: TRBJ2-6; clone_size: NA; d_call: TRBD1; cdr3_length: 17; cdr3_aa: CASSTGTVPPGANVLTF; cdr3_nt: TGTGCCAGCAGTACCGGGACAGTGCCTCCAGGGGCCAACGTCCTGACTTTC
v_call: TRBV7-2; j_call: TRBJ2-3; clone_size: NA; d_call: TRBD2; cdr3_length: 15; cdr3_aa: CASSLSSGGTDTQYF; cdr3_nt: TGTGCCAGCAGCTTATCTAGCGGAGGGACAGATACGCAGTATTTT
v_call: TRBV2; j_call: TRBJ1-1; clone_size: NA; d_call: TRBD1; cdr3_length: 15; cdr3_aa: CASRIRTGADTEAFF; cdr3_nt: TGTGCCAGCAGAATAAGGACAGGGGCGGACACTGAAGCTTTCTTT
v_call: TRBV6-1; j_call: TRBJ1-5; clone_size: once; d_call: NA; cdr3_length: 15; cdr3_aa: CASSEAVWGGQPQHF; cdr3_nt: TGTGCCAGCAGTGAAGCGGTATGGGGGGGACAGCCCCAGCATTTT
v_call: TRBV18; j_call: TRBJ2-3; clone_size: NA; d_call: NA; cdr3_length: 16; cdr3_aa: CASSPYRGGSTDTQYF; cdr3_nt: TGTGCCAGCTCGCCGTACAGGGGAGGAAGCACAGATACGCAGTATTTT
v_call: TRBV28; j_call: TRBJ1-5; clone_size: NA; d_call: NA; cdr3_length: 13; cdr3_aa: CASSLGSGQPQHF; cdr3_nt: TGTGCCAGCAGTTTAGGGTCGGGTCAGCCCCAGCATTTT
v_call: TRBV19; j_call: TRBJ2-1; clone_size: NA; d_call: TRBD1; cdr3_length: 15; cdr3_aa: CASNPGQGADNEQFF; cdr3_nt: TGTGCCAGTAATCCGGGACAGGGGGCCGACAATGAGCAGTTCTTC
v_call: TRBV18; j_call: TRBJ1-1; clone_size: NA; d_call: TRBD1; cdr3_length: 13; cdr3_aa: CASSPTGVTEAFF; cdr3_nt: TGTGCCAGCTCACCTACAGGGGTCACTGAAGCTTTCTTT
v_call: TRBV6-6; j_call: TRBJ2-7; clone_size: NA; d_call: TRBD1; cdr3_length: 14; cdr3_aa: CASSTGTGSYEQYF; cdr3_nt: TGTGCCAGCAGTACCGGGACAGGATCCTACGAGCAGTACTTC
v_call: TRBV7-2; j_call: TRBJ1-2; clone_size: NA; d_call: NA; cdr3_length: 16; cdr3_aa: CASSLMGAPTANGYTF; cdr3_nt: TGTGCCAGCAGCTTGATGGGGGCGCCTACTGCGAATGGCTACACCTTC
v_call: TRBV27; j_call: TRBJ2-5; clone_size: NA; d_call: TRBD2; cdr3_length: 16; cdr3_aa: CASSARGAGGQETQYF; cdr3_nt: TGTGCCAGCAGTGCCCGGGGGGCGGGGGGACAAGAGACCCAGTACTTC